This T cell receptor (beta chain) was recovered during a study of shared clonotypes between healthy human individuals. Overall study results and limits: Relative to their counterparts shared across all four donors, non-shared clonotypes exhibited diminished generation probabilities.

Note on this clone: Its antigen is as yet unknown.

The method was immunoSEQ multiplex PCR; TCRdb's version includes in-frame clones alone and lacks a portion of them. Among about 2.2 million clones listed, just under 95% were seen once. CD8 cells classed as naive were CD45RO-negative and positively selected for CCR7, excluding terminally differentiated effector memory CD45RA+ cells. The sample taken for sequencing was naive CD8+ T cells from PBMCs. The sequence derives from a man between 18 and 29 years old in good health. Some clones in this sample may be carry-over from other donors' samples.

The DNA of the CDR3 is TGTGCCAGCAGCTTGGATGTAGGGTCCGAGCAGTACTTC. Protein product: CASSLDVGSEQYF. The gene calls are TRBV11-2 and TRBJ2-7; D remains unclear. The V end was cut by 3 bases, the J end by 6 bases, with 12 bases between. Germline CDR1 reads SGHAT; CDR2 reads FQNNGV. The CDR3 length is 13 residues. The entire variable domain, with the rest obtained from reference TRBV11-2 and TRBJ2-7, is as follows: EAGVAQSPRYKIIEKRQSVAFWCNPISGHATLYWYQQILGQGPKLLIQFQNNGVVDDSQLPKDRFSAERLKGVDSTLKIQPAKLEDSAVYLCASSLDVGSEQYFGPGTRLTVT.